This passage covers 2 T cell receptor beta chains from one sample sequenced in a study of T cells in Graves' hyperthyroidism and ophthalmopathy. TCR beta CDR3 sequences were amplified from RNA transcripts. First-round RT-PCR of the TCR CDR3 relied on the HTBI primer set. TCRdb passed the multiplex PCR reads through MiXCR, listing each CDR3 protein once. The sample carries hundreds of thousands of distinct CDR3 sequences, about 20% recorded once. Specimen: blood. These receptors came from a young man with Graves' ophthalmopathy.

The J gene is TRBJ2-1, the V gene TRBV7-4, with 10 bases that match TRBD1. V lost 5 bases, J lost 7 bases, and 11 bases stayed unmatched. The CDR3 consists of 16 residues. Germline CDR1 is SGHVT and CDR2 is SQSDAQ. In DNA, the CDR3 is TGTGCCAGCAGCGGTTCCAGACAGGGGGCATGGAATGAGCAGTTCTTC. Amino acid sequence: CASSGSRQGAWNEQFF. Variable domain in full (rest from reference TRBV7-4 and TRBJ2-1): GAGVSQSPRYKVAKRGRDVALRCDSISGHVTLYWYRQTLGQGSEVLTYSQSDAQRDKSGRPSGRFSAERPERSVSTLKIQRTEQGDSAVYLCASSGSRQGAWNEQFFGPGTRLTVL.

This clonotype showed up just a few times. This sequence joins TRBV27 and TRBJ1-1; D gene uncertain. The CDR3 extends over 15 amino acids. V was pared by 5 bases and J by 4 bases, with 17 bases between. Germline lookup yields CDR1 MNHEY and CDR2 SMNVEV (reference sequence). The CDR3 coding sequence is TGTGCCAGCAGTCCTAAACCTATTGTGGGCACTGAAGCTTTCTTT. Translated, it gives CASSPKPIVGTEAFF.